This TCR beta chain was documented in a study of blood T cells in healthy people across ages. Primers used in a second PCR of about 7 to 12 cycles were a sample-barcoded 5' primer and a J-beta primer mix. From the 5' RACE reads, TCRdb called clonotypes with MiXCR, one entry per CDR3 protein. The top ten hold about 4.1% of the sample, which has approximately 1.5 million distinct CDR3 sequences, about 42% seen once. V was shortened by 0 bases and J by 2 bases, with 10 bases between the two germline ends. Germline CDR1 SGHVS, CDR2 FNYEAQ. There are 15 residues in the CDR3. The sequence was obtained from a woman aged 18-30 years in good health. This rearrangement joins TRBV7-6 to TRBJ1-1, with D perhaps matching TRBD1 (5 bases). Sequencing was performed on blood. The CDR3 coding sequence is TGTGCCAGCAGCTTAGCTATTGGGGCTAACACTGAAGCTTTCTTT. Translation gives CASSLAIGANTEAFF.